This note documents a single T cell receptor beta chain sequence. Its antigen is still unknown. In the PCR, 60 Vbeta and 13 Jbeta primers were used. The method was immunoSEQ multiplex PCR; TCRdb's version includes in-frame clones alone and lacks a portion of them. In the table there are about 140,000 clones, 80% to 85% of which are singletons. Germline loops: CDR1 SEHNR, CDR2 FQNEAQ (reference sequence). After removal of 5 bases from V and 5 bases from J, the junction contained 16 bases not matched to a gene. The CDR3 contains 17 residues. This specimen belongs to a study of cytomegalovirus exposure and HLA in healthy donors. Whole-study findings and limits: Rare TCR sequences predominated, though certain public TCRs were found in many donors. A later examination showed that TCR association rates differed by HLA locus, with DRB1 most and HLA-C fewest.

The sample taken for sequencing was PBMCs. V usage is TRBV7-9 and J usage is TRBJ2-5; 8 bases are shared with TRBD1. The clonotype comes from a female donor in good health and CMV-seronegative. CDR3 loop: CASSPRSPGQGRETQYF. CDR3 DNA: TGTGCCAGCAGCCCAAGGTCCCCCGGACAGGGACGGGAGACCCAGTACTTC.